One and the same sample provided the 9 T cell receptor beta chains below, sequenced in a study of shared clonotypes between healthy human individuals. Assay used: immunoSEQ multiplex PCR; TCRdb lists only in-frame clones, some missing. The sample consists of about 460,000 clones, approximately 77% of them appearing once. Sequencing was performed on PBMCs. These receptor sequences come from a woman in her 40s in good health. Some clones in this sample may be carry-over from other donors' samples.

The CDR3 nucleotides are TGTGCCAGCTTGGACAGGACTGAGGATACGCAGTATTTT. Its translation: CASLDRTEDTQYF. The chain is built from TRBV18 and TRBJ2-3; 7 bases match TRBD1. The CDR3 is 13 residues long. CDR1 and CDR2 from the germline V gene are KGHSH and LQKENI. Trimming at V came to 7 bases and at J to 6 bases, leaving 7 bases not matched to a gene.

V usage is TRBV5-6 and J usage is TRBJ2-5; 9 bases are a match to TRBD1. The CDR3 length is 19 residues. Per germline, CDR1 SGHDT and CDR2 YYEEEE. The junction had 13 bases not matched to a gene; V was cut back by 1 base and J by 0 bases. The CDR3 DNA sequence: TGTGCCAGCAGCTTGCCCCCCGGGACAGGGCTAAACAACCAAGAGACCCAGTACTTC. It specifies CASSLPPGTGLNNQETQYF.

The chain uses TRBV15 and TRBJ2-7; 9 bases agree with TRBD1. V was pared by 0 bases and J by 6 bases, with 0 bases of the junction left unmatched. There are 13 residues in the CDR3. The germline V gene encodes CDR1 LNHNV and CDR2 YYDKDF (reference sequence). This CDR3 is CATSRETGGEQYF. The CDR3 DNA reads TGTGCCACCAGCAGAGAGACAGGGGGCGAGCAGTACTTC.

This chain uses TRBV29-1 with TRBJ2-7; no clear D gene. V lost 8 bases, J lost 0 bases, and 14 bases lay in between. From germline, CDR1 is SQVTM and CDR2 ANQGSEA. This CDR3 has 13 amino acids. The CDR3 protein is CSISNGNSYEQYF. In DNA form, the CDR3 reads TGCAGCATATCCAACGGCAACTCCTACGAGCAGTACTTC.

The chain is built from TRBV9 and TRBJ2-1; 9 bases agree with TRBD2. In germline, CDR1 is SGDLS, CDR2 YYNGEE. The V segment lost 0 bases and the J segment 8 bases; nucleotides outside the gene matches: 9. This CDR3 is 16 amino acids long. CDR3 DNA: TGTGCCAGCAGCGTAGAGTCTGCGGGGGGGTCCGATGAGCAGTTCTTC. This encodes CASSVESAGGSDEQFF. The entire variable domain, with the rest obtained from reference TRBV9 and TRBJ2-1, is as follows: DSGVTQTPKHLITATGQRVTLRCSPRSGDLSVYWYQQSLDQGLQFLIQYYNGEERAKGNILERFSAQQFPDLHSELNLSSLELGDSALYFCASSVESAGGSDEQFFGPGTRLTVL.

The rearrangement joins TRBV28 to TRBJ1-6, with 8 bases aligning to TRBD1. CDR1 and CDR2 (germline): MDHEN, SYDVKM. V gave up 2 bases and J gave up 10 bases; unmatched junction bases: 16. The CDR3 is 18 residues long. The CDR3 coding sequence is TGTGCCAGCAGTTTACGGCTTTCGGCAGGGGGCGGCGAGTCACCCCTCCACTTT. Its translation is CASSLRLSAGGGESPLHF.

The CDR3 loop is CASRLGPPNEQFF. The CDR3 DNA is TGTGCAAGTCGCTTAGGGCCTCCCAATGAGCAGTTCTTC. The gene calls are TRBV12-2 and TRBJ2-1; the table's D call of TRBD1 was not tested on the DNA. TRBV12-2 is a documented pseudogene. The CDR3 spans 13 residues.

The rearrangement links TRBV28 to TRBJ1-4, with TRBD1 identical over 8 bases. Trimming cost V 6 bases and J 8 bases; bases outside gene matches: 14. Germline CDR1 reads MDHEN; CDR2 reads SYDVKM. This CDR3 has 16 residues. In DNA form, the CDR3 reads TGTGCCAGCAGCTCGTCAATGACAGGGGCAAGGGAAAAACTGTTTTTT. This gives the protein CASSSSMTGAREKLFF.

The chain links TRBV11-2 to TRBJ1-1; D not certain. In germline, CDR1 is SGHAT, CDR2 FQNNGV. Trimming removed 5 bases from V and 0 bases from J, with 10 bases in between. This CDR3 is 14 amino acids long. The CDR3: CASSPVSLNTEAFF. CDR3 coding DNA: TGTGCCAGCAGCCCGGTGTCTTTGAACACTGAAGCTTTCTTT. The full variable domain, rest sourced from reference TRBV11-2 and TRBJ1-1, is EAGVAQSPRYKIIEKRQSVAFWCNPISGHATLYWYQQILGQGPKLLIQFQNNGVVDDSQLPKDRFSAERLKGVDSTLKIQPAKLEDSAVYLCASSPVSLNTEAFFGQGTRLTVV.